This TCR beta chain is drawn from a study of cytomegalovirus exposure and HLA in healthy donors. Study-level points and caveats: Sequencing depth across donors, presence/absence analyses assumed, was roughly uniform.

CDR3 length equals 16 residues. The germline gives CDR1 MGHDK, CDR2 SYGVNS. The J segment lost 8 bases and the V segment lost 3 bases, leaving 10 bases of the junction unmatched. The primer mix had 60 Vbeta and 13 Jbeta primers. Data came from immunoSEQ multiplex PCR; TCRdb stores just in-frame clones and leaves some out. The sample shows around 150,000 clones, 75% of them seen only once. About this clone itself: Its specificity is not known.

Material: PBMCs. The receptor comes from a man aged 18-30 years in good health and CMV-seropositive. The chain combines TRBV25-1 with TRBJ1-4; the match to TRBD1 covers 9 bases. The DNA of the CDR3 is TGTGCCAGCAGTGAGTTGGACAGGGGTGACGGAGAAAAACTGTTTTTT. Protein: CASSELDRGDGEKLFF.